These 2 T cell receptor beta chains came from one sample sequenced in a study of blood T cell repertoires in COVID-19. This table comes from immunoSEQ multiplex PCR, and its TCRdb copy is limited to in-frame clones, with some not included. The sample lists 200,000 to 250,000 clones; roughly 80% were seen once. The sequenced sample was peripheral blood. The receptors come from an elderly woman with acute or convalescent COVID-19.

J is TRBJ2-1 and V is TRBV19; a weak D match, TRBD2 (6 bases). The CDR3 runs 14 residues. V lost 2 bases and J lost 8, with 13 bases in between. Per germline, CDR1 LNHDA and CDR2 SQIVND (reference sequence). The CDR3: CASSISEGQYEQFF. CDR3 DNA: TGTGCCAGTAGTATATCGGAGGGCCAATATGAGCAGTTCTTC. Drawing the rest from reference TRBV19 and TRBJ2-1, the complete variable domain is DGGITQSPKYLFRKEGQNVTLSCEQNLNHDAMYWYRQDPGQGLRLIYYSQIVNDFQKGDIAEGYSVSREKKESFPLTVTSAQKNPTAFYLCASSISEGQYEQFFGPGTRLTVL.

The chain combines TRBV4-3 with TRBJ1-2, with TRBD1 matching 10 bases. Looked up from germline, CDR1 is LGHNA and CDR2 is YSLEER. CDR3 length: 17 residues. V lost 1 base to trimming and J lost 4 bases; unmatched junction nucleotides: 9. Here the CDR3 reads CASSQVGTGVYFYGYTF. As DNA, the CDR3 is TGCGCCAGCAGCCAAGTGGGGACAGGGGTATACTTCTATGGCTACACCTTC.